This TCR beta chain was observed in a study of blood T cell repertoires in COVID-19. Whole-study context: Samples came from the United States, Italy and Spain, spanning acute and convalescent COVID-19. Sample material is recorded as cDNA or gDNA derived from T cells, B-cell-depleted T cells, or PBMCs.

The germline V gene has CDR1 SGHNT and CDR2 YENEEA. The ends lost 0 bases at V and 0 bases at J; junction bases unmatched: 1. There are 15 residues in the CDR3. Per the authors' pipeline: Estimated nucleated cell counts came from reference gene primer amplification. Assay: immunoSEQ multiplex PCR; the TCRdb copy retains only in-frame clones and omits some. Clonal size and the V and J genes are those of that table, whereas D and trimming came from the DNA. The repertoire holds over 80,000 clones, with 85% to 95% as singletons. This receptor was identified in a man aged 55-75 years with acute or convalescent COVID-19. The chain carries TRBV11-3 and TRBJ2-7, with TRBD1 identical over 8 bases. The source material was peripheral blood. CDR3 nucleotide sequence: TGTGCCAGCAGCTTAGATGGGACAGGCTCCTACGAGCAGTACTTC. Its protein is CASSLDGTGSYEQYF.